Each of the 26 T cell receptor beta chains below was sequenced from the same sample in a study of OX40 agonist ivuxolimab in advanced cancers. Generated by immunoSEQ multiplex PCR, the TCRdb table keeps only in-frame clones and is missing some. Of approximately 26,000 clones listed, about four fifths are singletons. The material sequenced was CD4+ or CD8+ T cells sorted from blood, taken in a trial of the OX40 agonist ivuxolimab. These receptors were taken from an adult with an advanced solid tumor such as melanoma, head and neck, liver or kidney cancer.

The chain's CDR3 is CASSLIGGPDTQYF. CDR3 sequence (DNA): TGTGCCAGCAGCCTTATCGGGGGGCCAGATACGCAGTATTTT. The V and J genes are TRBV9 and TRBJ2-3, with D possibly TRBD2 on 7 matching bases. CDR1 SGDLS and CDR2 YYNGEE come from the germline V gene. V dropped 4 bases and J dropped 4 bases, with 13 bases sitting between them. This CDR3 has 14 amino acids.

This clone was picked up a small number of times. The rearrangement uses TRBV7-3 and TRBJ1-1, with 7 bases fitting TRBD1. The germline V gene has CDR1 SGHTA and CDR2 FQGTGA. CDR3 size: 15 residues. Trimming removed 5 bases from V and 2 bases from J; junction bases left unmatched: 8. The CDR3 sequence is CASSPYGTDNTEAFF. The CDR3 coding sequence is TGTGCCAGCAGCCCATATGGGACAGACAACACTGAAGCTTTCTTT.

The CDR3 bases are TGTGCCAGCAGCCCAGGCCCAACGAGCAATCAGCCCCAGCATTTT. Amino acid sequence: CASSPGPTSNQPQHF. The chain joins TRBV7-9 to TRBJ1-5, with D hard to call. This CDR3 region has 15 residues. V lost 5 bases, J lost 1 base, and 12 bases lay in between. The germline V gene has CDR1 SEHNR and CDR2 FQNEAQ (reference sequence).

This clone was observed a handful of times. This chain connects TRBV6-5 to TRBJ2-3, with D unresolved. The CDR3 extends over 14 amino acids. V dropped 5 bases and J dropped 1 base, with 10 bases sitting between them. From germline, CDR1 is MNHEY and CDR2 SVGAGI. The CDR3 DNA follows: TGTGCCAGCAGTCCCCTAGTTGGCACAGATACGCAGTATTTT. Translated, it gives CASSPLVGTDTQYF.

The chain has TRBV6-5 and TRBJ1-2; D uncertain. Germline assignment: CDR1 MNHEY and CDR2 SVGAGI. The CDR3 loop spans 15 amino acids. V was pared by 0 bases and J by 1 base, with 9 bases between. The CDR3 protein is CASSYSGLVNYGYTF. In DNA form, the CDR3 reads TGTGCCAGCAGTTACTCAGGGCTAGTTAACTATGGCTACACCTTC.

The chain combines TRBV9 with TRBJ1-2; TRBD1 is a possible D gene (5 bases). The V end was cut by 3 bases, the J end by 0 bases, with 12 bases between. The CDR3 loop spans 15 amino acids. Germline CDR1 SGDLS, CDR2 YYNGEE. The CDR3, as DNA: TGTGCCAGCAGCGCTTCCAGGGCCTCTAACTATGGCTACACCTTC. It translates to CASSASRASNYGYTF. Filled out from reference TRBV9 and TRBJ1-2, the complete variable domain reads DSGVTQTPKHLITATGQRVTLRCSPRSGDLSVYWYQQSLDQGLQFLIQYYNGEERAKGNILERFSAQQFPDLHSELNLSSLELGDSALYFCASSASRASNYGYTFGSGTRLTVV.

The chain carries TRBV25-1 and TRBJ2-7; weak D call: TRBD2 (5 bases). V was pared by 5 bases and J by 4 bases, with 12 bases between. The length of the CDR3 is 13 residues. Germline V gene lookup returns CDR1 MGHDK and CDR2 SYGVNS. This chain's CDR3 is CASSFIGDYEQYF. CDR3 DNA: TGTGCCAGCAGTTTTATCGGGGATTACGAGCAGTACTTC.

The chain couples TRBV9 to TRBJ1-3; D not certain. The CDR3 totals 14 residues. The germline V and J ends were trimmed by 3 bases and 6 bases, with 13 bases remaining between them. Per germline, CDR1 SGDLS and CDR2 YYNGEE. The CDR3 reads CASSASGTENTIYF. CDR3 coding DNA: TGTGCCAGCAGCGCGTCAGGAACGGAAAACACCATATATTTT. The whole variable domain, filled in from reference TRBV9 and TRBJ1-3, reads DSGVTQTPKHLITATGQRVTLRCSPRSGDLSVYWYQQSLDQGLQFLIQYYNGEERAKGNILERFSAQQFPDLHSELNLSSLELGDSALYFCASSASGTENTIYFGEGSWLTVV.

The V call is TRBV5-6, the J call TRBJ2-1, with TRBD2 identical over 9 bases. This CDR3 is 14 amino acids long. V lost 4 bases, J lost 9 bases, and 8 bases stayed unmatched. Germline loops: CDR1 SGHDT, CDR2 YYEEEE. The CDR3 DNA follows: TGTGCCAGCAGCCTCGGGACTAGCCTGAGTGAGCAGTTCTTC. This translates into CASSLGTSLSEQFF.

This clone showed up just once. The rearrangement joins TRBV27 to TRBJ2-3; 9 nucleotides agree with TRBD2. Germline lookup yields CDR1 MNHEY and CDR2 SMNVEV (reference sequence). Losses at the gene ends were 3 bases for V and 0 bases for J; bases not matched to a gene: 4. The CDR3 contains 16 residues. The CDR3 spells CASSLGTSLSTDTQYF. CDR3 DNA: TGTGCCAGCAGTTTGGGGACTAGCCTTAGCACAGATACGCAGTATTTT.

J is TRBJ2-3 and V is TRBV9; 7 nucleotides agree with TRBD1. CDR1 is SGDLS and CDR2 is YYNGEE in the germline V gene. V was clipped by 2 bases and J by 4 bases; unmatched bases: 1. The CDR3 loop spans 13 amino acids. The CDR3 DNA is TGTGCCAGCAGCGTGACAGGGCCAGATACGCAGTATTTT. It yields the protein CASSVTGPDTQYF.

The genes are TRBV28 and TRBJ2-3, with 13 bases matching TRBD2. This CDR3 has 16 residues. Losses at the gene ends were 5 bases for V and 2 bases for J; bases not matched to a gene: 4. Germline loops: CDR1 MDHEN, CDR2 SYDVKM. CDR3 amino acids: CASSPGLAGITDTQYF. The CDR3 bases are TGTGCCAGCAGTCCGGGACTAGCGGGGATCACAGATACGCAGTATTTT.

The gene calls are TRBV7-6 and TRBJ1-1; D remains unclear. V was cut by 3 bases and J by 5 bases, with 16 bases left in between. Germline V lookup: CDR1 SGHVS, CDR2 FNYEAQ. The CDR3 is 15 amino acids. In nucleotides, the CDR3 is TGTGCCAGCAGCTTGGGAGGCAGCTCCACGACTGAAGCTTTCTTT. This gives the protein CASSLGGSSTTEAFF.

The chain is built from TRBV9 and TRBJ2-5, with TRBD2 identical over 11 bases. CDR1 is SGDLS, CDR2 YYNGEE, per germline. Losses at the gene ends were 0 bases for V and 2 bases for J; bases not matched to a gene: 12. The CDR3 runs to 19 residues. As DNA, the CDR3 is TGTGCCAGCAGCGTAGAGGAGGCTAAACTAGCGGGAGAACAAGAGACCCAGTACTTC. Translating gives CASSVEEAKLAGEQETQYF.

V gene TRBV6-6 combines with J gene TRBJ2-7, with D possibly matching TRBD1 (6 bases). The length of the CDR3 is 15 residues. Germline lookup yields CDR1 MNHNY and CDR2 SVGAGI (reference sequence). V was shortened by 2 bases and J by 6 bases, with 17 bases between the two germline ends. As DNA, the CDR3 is TGTGCCAGCAGTTACGTACAGGGTACGAGGAGCGAGCAGTACTTC. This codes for CASSYVQGTRSEQYF.

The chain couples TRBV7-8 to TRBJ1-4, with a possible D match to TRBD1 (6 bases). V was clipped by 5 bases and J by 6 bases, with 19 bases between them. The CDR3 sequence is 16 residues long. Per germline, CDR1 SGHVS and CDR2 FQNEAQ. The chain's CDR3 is CASSPWTARRDEKLFF. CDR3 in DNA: TGTGCCAGCAGCCCCTGGACAGCCCGACGTGATGAAAAACTGTTTTTT.

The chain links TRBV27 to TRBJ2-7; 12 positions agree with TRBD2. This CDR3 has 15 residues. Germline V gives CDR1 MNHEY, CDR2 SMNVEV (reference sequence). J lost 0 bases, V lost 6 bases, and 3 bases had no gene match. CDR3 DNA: TGTGCCAGCAGGCCGACTAGCGGGGGCTCCTACGAGCAGTACTTC. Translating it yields CASRPTSGGSYEQYF.

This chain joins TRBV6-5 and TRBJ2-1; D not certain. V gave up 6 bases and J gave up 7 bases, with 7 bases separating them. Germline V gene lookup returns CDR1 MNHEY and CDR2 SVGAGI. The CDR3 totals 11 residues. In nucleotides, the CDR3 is TGTGCCAGCAGCGCAGCAAATGAGCAGTTCTTC. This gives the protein CASSAANEQFF.

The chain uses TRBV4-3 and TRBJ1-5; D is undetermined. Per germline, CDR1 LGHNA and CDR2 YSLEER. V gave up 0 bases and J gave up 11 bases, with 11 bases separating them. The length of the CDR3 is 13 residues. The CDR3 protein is CASSQDRAGTQHF. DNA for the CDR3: TGCGCCAGCAGCCAAGATAGGGCAGGTACCCAGCATTTT.

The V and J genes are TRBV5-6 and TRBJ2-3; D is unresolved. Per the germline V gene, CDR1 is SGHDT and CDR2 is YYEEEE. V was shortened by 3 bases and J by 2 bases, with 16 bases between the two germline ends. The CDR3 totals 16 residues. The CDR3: CASSSPGRNPTDTQYF. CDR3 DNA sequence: TGTGCCAGCAGCTCCCCTGGGCGGAATCCCACAGATACGCAGTATTTT.

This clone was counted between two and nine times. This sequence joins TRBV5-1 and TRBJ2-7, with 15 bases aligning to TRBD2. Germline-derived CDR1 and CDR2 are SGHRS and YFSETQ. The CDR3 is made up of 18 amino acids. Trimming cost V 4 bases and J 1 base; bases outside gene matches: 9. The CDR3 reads CASSQPGLAGGWSYEQYF. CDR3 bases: TGCGCCAGCAGCCAGCCGGGACTAGCGGGGGGATGGTCCTACGAGCAGTACTTC.

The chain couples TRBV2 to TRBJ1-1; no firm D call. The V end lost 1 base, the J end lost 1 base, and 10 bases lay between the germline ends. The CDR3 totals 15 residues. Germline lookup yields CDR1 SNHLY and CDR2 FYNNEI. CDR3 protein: CASSEGRVSNTEAFF. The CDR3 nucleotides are TGTGCCAGCAGTGAAGGGAGGGTATCGAACACTGAAGCTTTCTTT.

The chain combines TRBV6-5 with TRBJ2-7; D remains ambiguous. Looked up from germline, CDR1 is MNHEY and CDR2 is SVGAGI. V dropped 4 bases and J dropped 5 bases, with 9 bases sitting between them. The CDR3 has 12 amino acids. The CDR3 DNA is TGTGCCAGCAGTTCCCTGGTCCACGAGCAGTACTTC. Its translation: CASSSLVHEQYF.

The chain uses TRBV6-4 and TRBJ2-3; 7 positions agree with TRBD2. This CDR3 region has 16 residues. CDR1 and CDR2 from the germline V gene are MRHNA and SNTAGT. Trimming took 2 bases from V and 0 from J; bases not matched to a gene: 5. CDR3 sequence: CASSDLGGGSTDTQYF. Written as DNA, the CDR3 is TGTGCCAGCAGTGACCTCGGCGGGGGAAGCACAGATACGCAGTATTTT.

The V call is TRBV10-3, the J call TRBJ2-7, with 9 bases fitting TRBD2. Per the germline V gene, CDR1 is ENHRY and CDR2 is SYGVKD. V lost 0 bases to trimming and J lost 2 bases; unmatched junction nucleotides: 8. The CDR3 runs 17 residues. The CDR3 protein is CAISESHSGSFPYEQYF. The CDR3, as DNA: TGTGCCATCAGTGAGTCGCATAGCGGGAGTTTTCCCTACGAGCAGTACTTC.

CDR3 DNA sequence: TGTGCCAGCCCCGTGGAGGGAAACACTGAAGCTTTCTTT. Translating it yields CASPVEGNTEAFF. The V call is TRBV2, the J call TRBJ1-1; no reliable D call. This CDR3 is built from 13 residues. The ends were cut back, 8 bases at V and 2 bases at J, with 12 bases in the middle. Germline assignment: CDR1 SNHLY and CDR2 FYNNEI.